Listed here are 25 T cell receptor beta chains from one sample, sequenced in a study of cytomegalovirus exposure and HLA in healthy donors. The PCR contained 60 Vbeta and 13 Jbeta primers. The table came from immunoSEQ multiplex PCR; TCRdb's copy has only in-frame clones and leaves some out. The sample includes about 160,000 clones, 75% of them seen just once. Input material: PBMCs. The receptors were sampled from a woman aged 50 to 60 in good health and CMV-seropositive.

The chain employs TRBV7-2 and TRBJ2-1; 7 bases are a match to TRBD2. CDR1 and CDR2 (germline): SGHTA, FQGNSA. The CDR3 is 16 residues long. The J segment lost 0 bases and the V segment lost 5 bases, leaving 7 bases of the junction unmatched. The CDR3 region is CASSASSGSSYNEQFF. The CDR3 nucleotides read TGTGCCAGCAGCGCCTCTAGCGGAAGCTCCTACAATGAGCAGTTCTTC.

This clone was picked up a small number of times. The rearrangement uses TRBV7-8 and TRBJ1-2; D is unresolved. The CDR3 consists of 13 residues. Germline-derived CDR1 and CDR2 are SGHVS and FQNEAQ. V was trimmed by 5 bases and J by 3 bases, leaving 10 bases between them. CDR3 protein: CASSPSVDYGYTF. The CDR3 coding sequence is TGTGCCAGCAGCCCCTCGGTGGACTATGGCTACACCTTC.

This chain joins TRBV5-8 and TRBJ1-6; D is unclear. V gave up 1 base and J gave up 4 bases, with 15 bases separating them. The CDR3 loop spans 17 amino acids. Germline CDR1 and CDR2: SGHTS and YDEGEE. The CDR3 DNA sequence: TGTGCCAGCAGCTTGTGGGCAGCCGAACCGTATAATTCACCCCTCCACTTT. This sequence encodes CASSLWAAEPYNSPLHF.

J is TRBJ1-4 and V is TRBV27, with D uncertain. Per the germline V gene, CDR1 is MNHEY and CDR2 is SMNVEV (reference sequence). The CDR3 spans 15 residues. Trimming shortened V by 4 bases and J by 3 bases, and 12 bases separated the two germline ends. In DNA, the CDR3 is TGTGCCAGCAGTTCCACTTTGTGGTCTAATGAAAAACTGTTTTTT. The encoded protein is CASSSTLWSNEKLFF.

The chain couples TRBV9 to TRBJ2-5; a possible D gene is TRBD2 (7 bases). The germline V and J ends were trimmed by 3 bases and 2 bases, with 17 bases remaining between them. The CDR3 length is 16 residues. Germline loops: CDR1 SGDLS, CDR2 YYNGEE. CDR3 nucleotides: TGTGCCAGCAGCGAGAACTGGGGGGGCGGGCAAGAGACCCAGTACTTC. It codes for CASSENWGGGQETQYF.

The chain recombines TRBV7-3 with TRBJ2-1, with D possibly being TRBD2 (5 bases). Germline-derived CDR1 and CDR2 are SGHTA and FQGTGA. The ends were cut back, 5 bases at V and 0 bases at J, with 17 bases in the middle. The CDR3 spans 17 residues. The chain's CDR3 is CASSPSSGRSSYNEQFF. Written as DNA, the CDR3 is TGTGCCAGCAGCCCCTCCTCGGGGAGAAGCTCCTACAATGAGCAGTTCTTC.

The V call is TRBV27, the J call TRBJ1-2, with D possibly matching TRBD1 (5 bases). Per the germline V gene, CDR1 is MNHEY and CDR2 is SMNVEV (reference sequence). Trimming cost V 6 bases and J 5 bases, with 16 bases left between them. The CDR3 has 14 residues. The CDR3 DNA reads as TGTGCCAGCAGGAAGGACATGGGTGGGTATGGCTACACCTTC. It translates to CASRKDMGGYGYTF.

This clone was counted a single time. This chain links TRBV7-3 with TRBJ1-6; maybe TRBD1 (5 bases). Germline lookup yields CDR1 SGHTA and CDR2 FQGTGA. CDR3 size: 14 residues. V lost 2 bases, J lost 6 bases, and 8 bases lay in between. CDR3 region: CASSLQGGNSPLHF. Written as DNA, the CDR3 is TGTGCCAGCAGCTTACAGGGAGGTAATTCACCCCTCCACTTT. The variable domain in full, completed from reference TRBV7-3 and TRBJ1-6, reads GAGVSQTPSNKVTEKGKYVELRCDPISGHTALYWYRQSLGQGPEFLIYFQGTGAADDSGLPNDRFFAVRPEGSVSTLKIQRTERGDSAVYLCASSLQGGNSPLHFGNGTRLTVT.

V is TRBV4-2 and J is TRBJ2-5; 11 bases fit TRBD2. Germline V gene sequence: CDR1 LGHNA, CDR2 YNFKEQ. The CDR3 is made up of 17 amino acids. The V gene end was trimmed by 0 bases and the J gene end by 0 bases; junction bases not matched to a gene: 3. CDR3 loop: CASSQELAGVYQETQYF. The CDR3 DNA sequence: TGTGCCAGCAGCCAAGAACTAGCGGGGGTGTACCAAGAGACCCAGTACTTC.

CDR3 nucleotides: TGCGCCAGCAGTCAACCCACCGGGACAGGGCTTTCGGAGCAGTACTTC. Translation gives CASSQPTGTGLSEQYF. The chain carries TRBV23-1 and TRBJ2-7; TRBD1 agrees at 9 bases. TRBV23-1 is an ORF for which the function is uncertain. The V gene end was trimmed by 2 bases and the J gene end by 7 bases; junction bases not matched to a gene: 12. The length of the CDR3 is 16 residues.

This clone was seen a few times. This chain uses TRBV5-1 with TRBJ2-2; the match to TRBD1 covers 9 bases. This CDR3 has 15 amino acids. Germline V gives CDR1 SGHRS, CDR2 YFSETQ. J gave up 7 bases and V 6 bases, and 10 bases lay outside the gene matches. Written as DNA, the CDR3 is TGCGCCAGCACAGGGGACAGGGAGGTTGACGGGGAGCTGTTTTTT. Protein sequence: CASTGDREVDGELFF.

This CDR3 reads CASSLESRGLLETQYF. The DNA for the CDR3 is TGCGCCAGCAGCTTGGAGTCGCGGGGCCTCCTGGAGACCCAGTACTTC. The chain joins TRBV5-1 to TRBJ2-5, with D possibly being TRBD2 (6 bases). This CDR3 region has 16 residues. CDR1 is SGHRS and CDR2 is YFSETQ in the germline V gene. The V and J ends lost 0 bases and 5 bases respectively, with 17 bases between them.

This clone was seen only once. The chain has TRBV29-1 and TRBJ1-2; 7 bases are a match to TRBD1. V lost 6 bases and J lost 0; bases outside the gene matches: 7. Germline CDR1 is SQVTM and CDR2 is ANQGSEA. The CDR3 runs to 14 residues. The CDR3 region is CSVDEGTANYGYTF. The CDR3 bases are TGCAGCGTCGATGAGGGGACAGCTAACTATGGCTACACCTTC.

The rearrangement uses TRBV6-1 and TRBJ1-4; perhaps TRBD1 as D (6 bases). Trimming pared 7 bases from V and 0 bases from J, leaving 12 bases between. The CDR3 sequence is 15 residues long. Germline CDR1 and CDR2: MNHNS and SASEGT. CDR3 nucleotide sequence: TGTGCCAGCAACACTGGACAGACAACTAATGAAAAACTGTTTTTT. It translates to CASNTGQTTNEKLFF.

Only a few counts were recorded for this clone. The gene calls are TRBV6-1 and TRBJ1-2; D perhaps matches TRBD1 (6 bases). Germline CDR1 and CDR2: MNHNS and SASEGT. Trimming shortened V by 5 bases and J by 10 bases, and 17 bases separated the two germline ends. The CDR3 has 13 amino acids. CDR3 residues: CASSWDIIQDYTF. The CDR3 nucleotides are TGTGCCAGCAGTTGGGACATCATCCAAGACTACACCTTC.

The chain employs TRBV4-2 and TRBJ1-3; no firm D call. Deletions cut 0 bases from V and 4 bases from J, with 13 bases between. Germline values: CDR1 LGHNA, CDR2 YNFKEQ. This CDR3 region has 16 residues. The CDR3 sequence: CASSQEDFGIGNTIYF. The CDR3 DNA is TGTGCCAGCAGCCAAGAAGATTTTGGCATCGGAAACACCATATATTTT.

The CDR3 nucleotides are TGTGCCACCAAAAGGGCCGGGGGGACTAACTATGGCTACACCTTC. It encodes CATKRAGGTNYGYTF. The rearrangement joins TRBV19 to TRBJ1-2; a weak D match, TRBD1 (5 bases). Germline-derived CDR1 and CDR2 are LNHDA and SQIVND (reference sequence). V was trimmed by 10 bases and J by 0 bases, leaving 18 bases between them. The CDR3 is 15 residues long. Variable domain in full (rest from reference TRBV19 and TRBJ1-2): DGGITQSPKYLFRKEGQNVTLSCEQNLNHDAMYWYRQDPGQGLRLIYYSQIVNDFQKGDIAEGYSVSREKKESFPLTVTSAQKNPTAFYLCATKRAGGTNYGYTFGSGTRLTVV.

Comments on this clone: One end of the junction is discordant with germline, which a read error may explain. As DNA, the CDR3 is TGTGCCAGTAGAATAGCCATGGACAGCGATAATTCACCCCTCCACTTT. Residues: CASRIAMDSDNSPLHF. V and J are TRBV19 and TRBJ1-6; TRBD1 might be the D (6 bases). CDR3 length equals 16 residues. Germline CDR1 LNHDA, CDR2 SQIVND (reference sequence).

The chain employs TRBV6-5 and TRBJ2-4; 7 nucleotides align to TRBD1. Germline CDR1 MNHEY, CDR2 SVGAGI. V was pared by 7 bases and J by 6 bases, with 12 bases of the junction left unmatched. CDR3 length: 15 residues. Here the CDR3 DNA reads TGTGCCAGCACCTGGATGGGGACAGAAGTAAACATTCAGTACTTC. Its translation: CASTWMGTEVNIQYF.

The chain recombines TRBV7-8 with TRBJ1-4, with 7 bases that match TRBD1. The CDR3 runs 15 residues. V was clipped by 5 bases and J by 7 bases; unmatched bases: 10. The germline V gene encodes CDR1 SGHVS and CDR2 FQNEAQ. CDR3 nucleotides: TGTGCCAGCAGCCTAAATACAGGGGACGGTGAAAAACTGTTTTTT. As protein: CASSLNTGDGEKLFF.

This chain uses TRBV15 with TRBJ1-5; D gene ambiguous. The germline V gene encodes CDR1 LNHNV and CDR2 YYDKDF (reference sequence). CDR3 length: 14 amino acids. V lost 4 bases and J lost 6, with 13 bases in between. The CDR3 DNA sequence: TGTGCCACCAGCAACCAGCAGGCTGGTCAGCCCCAGCATTTT. Its translation: CATSNQQAGQPQHF. Full variable domain (remainder filled in from reference TRBV15 and TRBJ1-5): DAMVIQNPRYQVTQFGKPVTLSCSQTLNHNVMYWYQQKSSQAPKLLFHYYDKDFNNEADTPDNFQSRRPNTSFCFLDIRSPGLGDTAMYLCATSNQQAGQPQHFGDGTRLSIL.

The chain employs TRBV5-1 and TRBJ1-1; 10 nucleotides line up with TRBD1. This CDR3 has 16 residues. V gave up 7 bases and J gave up 0 bases; unmatched junction bases: 9. From germline, CDR1 is SGHRS and CDR2 YFSETQ. For the CDR3, the DNA is TGCGCCAGCGCAAACCGGGACAGGGGCCTGAACACTGAAGCTTTCTTT. It specifies CASANRDRGLNTEAFF.

This chain connects TRBV7-8 to TRBJ1-5; D not resolved. The CDR3 spans 15 residues. V lost 1 base and J lost 3, with 10 bases in between. Germline CDR1 reads SGHVS; CDR2 reads FQNEAQ. The CDR3 here is CASSLVVDINQPQHF. In DNA form, the CDR3 reads TGTGCCAGCAGCTTAGTCGTAGACATCAATCAGCCCCAGCATTTT.

The V call is TRBV10-3, the J call TRBJ1-6; 7 bases line up with TRBD1. The germline V gene encodes CDR1 ENHRY and CDR2 SYGVKD. Germline trimming cut 4 bases from V and 10 bases from J; bases unmatched to any gene: 7. This CDR3 contains 14 residues. The CDR3 DNA sequence: TGTGCCATCAGTGTTAACAGGGGTAGGTCACCCCTCCACTTT. Protein sequence: CAISVNRGRSPLHF.

The V call is TRBV6-5, the J call TRBJ2-1; TRBD2 agrees at 14 bases. Trimming took 4 bases from V and 6 from J; bases not matched to a gene: 2. The CDR3 loop spans 15 amino acids. Germline loops: CDR1 MNHEY, CDR2 SVGAGI. The CDR3 sequence: CASSSGLAGGNEQFF. The CDR3 nucleotides read TGTGCCAGCAGTTCCGGACTAGCGGGGGGCAATGAGCAGTTCTTC.